A selection of T cell receptor beta chains follows, all from one sample in a study of blood T cells in healthy people across ages. One entry per CDR3 protein results from TCRdb running MiXCR on the 5' RACE reads. Counted here are about a million distinct CDR3 sequences, roughly 51% occurring once; the ten biggest clones make up 20% to 25%. Input material: blood. Receptors were obtained from an older woman in good health. CDR3s leave out the opening cysteine and the closing phenylalanine or tryptophan.

>TRBJ2-7|TRBV20-1
SAGLDSYEQY
>TRBJ2-7|TRBV12-3/TRBV12-4
ASSSGTPNSYEQY
>TRBJ1-1|TRBV6-5
ASSSPGTEAF
>TRBJ2-7|TRBV12-3/TRBV12-4
ASSTLTSGSLYEQY
>TRBJ1-4|TRBV7-2
ASSFWGAGEKLF
>TRBJ2-1|TRBV7-2
ASRRGGRSYNVQF
>TRBJ2-3|TRBV13
ASSSLTGTSEGDTQY
>TRBJ2-1|TRBV20-1
SYRRLAGHNEQF
>TRBJ2-3|TRBV18
ASSATLTDTQY
>TRBJ2-3|TRBV2
ASRGQLTSTDTQY
>TRBJ1-1|TRBV18
ASSLRQGSMNTEAF
>TRBJ2-2|TRBV7-3
ASSLVGSGLAVSTGELF
>TRBJ2-5|TRBV4-2
ASSRTGEQTQY
>TRBJ2-1|TRBV20-1
SAPRTSSEQF
>TRBJ1-2|TRBV7-3
ASSPAVGQGPRLNYGYT
>TRBJ2-1|TRBV20-1
SARDSAYPYNEQF
>TRBJ1-2|TRBV25-1
ASSEYGSRLEGYT
>TRBJ1-2|TRBV20-1
SATNDRVGYT
>TRBJ2-1|TRBV5-1
ASSLARGSYNKQF
>TRBJ2-3|TRBV20-1
SAWDSQQQY
>TRBJ2-3|TRBV4-3
ASSQGTITDTQY
>TRBJ2-5|TRBV27
ASSLRTAPNTETQY
>TRBJ2-1|TRBV7-2
ASSQKGAGINEQF
>TRBJ1-6|TRBV28
ASSFFGRAGSSPLH
>TRBJ1-1|TRBV29-1
SVVKVAVRPEAF
>TRBJ2-3|TRBV28
ASSLDAAGMSDTQY
>TRBJ1-5|TRBV18
ASSPEGGMGQPQH
>NA|TRBV9
ASSRRTSGDEQY
>TRBJ2-7|TRBV6-5
AGSYGDRYEQY
>NA|TRBV28
ASSKIRVEQY
>TRBJ2-7|TRBV6-2/TRBV6-3
ASSYSIYEQY
>TRBJ2-1|TRBV3-1
ASSQFVASAYNEQF
>TRBJ2-5|TRBV6-5
ASSPGRWGQETQY
>TRBJ2-3|TRBV4-1
ASSPDRVGTQY
>TRBJ2-7|TRBV24-1
ATSDSSGRAYEQY
>TRBJ1-2|TRBV12-3/TRBV12-4
ASIITSHLYGYT
>TRBJ2-3|TRBV29-1
SVERARPDTQY
>TRBJ2-3|TRBV5-1
ASLPNASTVGSRDSTDTQY
>TRBJ1-1|TRBV30
AWRDRGVYTEAF
>TRBJ2-7|TRBV4-2
ASSPSGLAAYEQY
>TRBJ2-7|TRBV7-9
ASRPEGSSPSYEQY
>TRBJ1-1|TRBV6-6
ASSYSGLKMNTEAF
>TRBJ2-1|TRBV3-1
ASSRGLAGGENEQF
>TRBJ1-2|TRBV3-1
ASSQQGQGSYGYT
>TRBJ2-3|TRBV4-3
ASSQDRSGLLNTQY
>TRBJ1-3|TRBV10-3
AIKASSGNTIY